This is a list of T cell receptor beta chains from one sample in a study of shared clonotypes between healthy human individuals. The repertoire was sequenced with immunoSEQ multiplex PCR; TCRdb's copy has only in-frame clones and lacks some. This table has 2 million or so clones, roughly 94% appearing once. Sequencing input: naive CD4+ T cells sorted from blood. The source of these receptors is a man aged 18 to 30 in good health. Each CDR3 is given with its conserved first and last residue. D genes are given only for firm matches. Size is omitted from some rows. Given values are once, few, many or a class for expanded clones.

V: TRBV7-2
J: TRBJ1-2
D: .
size: .
DNA: TGTGCCAGCAGCTCTAATCAGGGCTACACCTTC
CDR3: CASSSNQGYTF

V: TRBV30
J: TRBJ1-5
D: .
size: .
DNA: TGTGCCTGGAGTGGTGGAGTTGGCAATCAGCCCCAGCATTTT
CDR3: CAWSGGVGNQPQHF

V: TRBV11-2
J: TRBJ2-7
D: .
size: .
DNA: TGTGCCAGCAGCTTAAAAGGGGGGACCGTCGAGCAGTACTTC
CDR3: CASSLKGGTVEQYF

V: TRBV25-1
J: TRBJ2-3
D: TRBD1
size: .
DNA: TGTGCCAGCAGTGAAGGGCAGGGGGTCACAGATACGCAGTATTTT
CDR3: CASSEGQGVTDTQYF

V: TRBV19
J: TRBJ1-2
D: .
size: .
DNA: TGTGCCAGTAGTGTACACAGGGACTATGGCTACACCTTC
CDR3: CASSVHRDYGYTF

V: TRBV12-5
J: TRBJ2-7
D: .
size: .
DNA: TGTGCTAGTGGTTTGACACAGGGTTACGAGCAGTACTTC
CDR3: CASGLTQGYEQYF

V: TRBV19
J: TRBJ1-5
D: .
size: .
DNA: TGTGCCAGTAGCCTCCAGGCCTCGAGGATCAATCAGCCCCAGCATTTT
CDR3: CASSLQASRINQPQHF

V: TRBV4-2
J: TRBJ1-3
D: .
size: once
DNA: TGTGCCAGCAGCCAAGAACAGGCAAACTCTGGAAACACCATATATTTT
CDR3: CASSQEQANSGNTIYF

V: TRBV11-2
J: TRBJ1-1
D: .
size: .
DNA: TGTGCCAGCAGCCTTACACCGTACACTGAAGCTTTCTTT
CDR3: CASSLTPYTEAFF

V: TRBV11-2
J: TRBJ2-1
D: .
size: .
DNA: TGTGCCAGCAGCTTAGGTTCGGACCGCCTCGGGGGAGGACAGTTCTTC
CDR3: CASSLGSDRLGGGQFF

V: TRBV28
J: TRBJ1-5
D: TRBD1
size: .
DNA: TGTGCCAGCAGCAGGGGGCCTGGGCCCCAGCATTTT
CDR3: CASSRGPGPQHF

V: TRBV5-1
J: TRBJ2-5
D: TRBD2
size: once
DNA: TGCGCCAGCAGCTCCGAGTTAGCGGGAAACCAAGAGACCCAGTACTTC
CDR3: CASSSELAGNQETQYF

V: TRBV6-6
J: TRBJ2-1
D: TRBD1
size: .
DNA: TGTGCCAGCAGCATACCGGGACAGGGGAAGAATGAGCAGTTCTTC
CDR3: CASSIPGQGKNEQFF

V: TRBV5-1
J: TRBJ2-7
D: .
size: .
DNA: TGCGCCAGCAGCTTGGTCTCTCCTGTGGACGAGCAGTACTTC
CDR3: CASSLVSPVDEQYF

V: TRBV9
J: TRBJ2-1
D: TRBD2
size: .
DNA: TGTGCCAGCAGCGTAGGTTCTAGCGGATACAATGAGCAGTTCTTC
CDR3: CASSVGSSGYNEQFF

V: TRBV11-3
J: TRBJ2-2
D: .
size: .
DNA: TGTGCCAGCAGCTTAAAATCCGGGGAGCTGTTTTTT
CDR3: CASSLKSGELFF

V: TRBV6-5
J: TRBJ2-1
D: .
size: .
DNA: TGTGCCACCACGAGGAGCAGGGATGAGCAGTTCTTC
CDR3: CATTRSRDEQFF

V: TRBV28
J: TRBJ2-1
D: TRBD1
size: .
DNA: TGTGCCAGCAGTTCAGGACAGGTAGAGCAGTTCTTC
CDR3: CASSSGQVEQFF

V: TRBV10-3
J: TRBJ2-3
D: TRBD1
size: .
DNA: TGTGCCACGGGACAGCCTAGCACAGATACGCAGTATTTT
CDR3: CATGQPSTDTQYF

V: TRBV30
J: TRBJ1-2
D: .
size: .
DNA: TGTGCCTGGAGTGTTGTGACAGATGGCTACACCTTC
CDR3: CAWSVVTDGYTF

V: TRBV11-3
J: TRBJ2-5
D: TRBD1
size: .
DNA: TGTGCCAGTATAAGGGGGCAAGTAGAGACCCAGTACTTC
CDR3: CASIRGQVETQYF

V: TRBV4-3
J: TRBJ2-1
D: TRBD1
size: .
DNA: TGCGCCAGCAGCCCCGGGACAGGGTGGTTCGGTGAGCAGTTCTTC
CDR3: CASSPGTGWFGEQFF